The clone carrying this T cell receptor beta chain showed up just a few times. Its target is unknown. Germline values: CDR1 LGHNA, CDR2 YSLEER. This CDR3 region has 16 residues. V dropped 3 bases and J dropped 5; count of bases not matched to a gene: 9. This specimen comes from a study of T cells after yellow fever vaccination. Findings of the study overall: The secondary response was weaker, and its peak arrived faster, on day 5 versus 15.

Template switching with 5'RACE generated the TCR cDNA and added a universal primer site and UMIs. One entry per CDR3 protein, called by TCRdb with MiXCR from the 5' RACE reads. This sample has roughly 350,000 distinct CDR3 sequences; over 4% occur once, and the top ten carry 20% to 25%. V and J are TRBV4-3 and TRBJ1-4; 7 nucleotides agree with TRBD1. The sample was PBMCs, taken 5 days after the yellow fever booster vaccination. The source is a man aged 18 to 29 who received the YFV17D yellow fever vaccine. CDR3: CASSQKKQGWNEKLFF. The CDR3 DNA sequence: TGCGCCAGCAGCCAGAAAAAACAGGGGTGGAATGAAAAACTGTTTTTT.